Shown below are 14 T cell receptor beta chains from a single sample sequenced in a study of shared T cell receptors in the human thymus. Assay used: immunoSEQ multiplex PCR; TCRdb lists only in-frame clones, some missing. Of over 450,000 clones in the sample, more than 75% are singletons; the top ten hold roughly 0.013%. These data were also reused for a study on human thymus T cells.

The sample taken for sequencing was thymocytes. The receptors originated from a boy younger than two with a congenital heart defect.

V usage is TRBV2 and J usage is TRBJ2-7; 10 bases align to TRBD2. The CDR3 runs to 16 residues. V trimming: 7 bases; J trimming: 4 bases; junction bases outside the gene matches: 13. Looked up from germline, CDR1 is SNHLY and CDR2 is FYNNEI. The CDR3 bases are TGTGCCAGCATTCCAGAACTAGCGGGACCAACTTACGAGCAGTACTTC. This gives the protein CASIPELAGPTYEQYF.

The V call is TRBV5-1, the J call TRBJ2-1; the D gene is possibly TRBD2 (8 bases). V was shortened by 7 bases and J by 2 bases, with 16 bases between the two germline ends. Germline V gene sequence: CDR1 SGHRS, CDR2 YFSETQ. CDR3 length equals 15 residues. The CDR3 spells CASRREGAAYNEQFF. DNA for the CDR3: TGCGCCAGCCGCCGGGAGGGGGCGGCCTACAATGAGCAGTTCTTC.

The CDR3 nucleotides are TGTGCCAGCAGCGAACGCAGGGGAATGAACACTGAAGCTTTCTTT. Amino acid sequence: CASSERRGMNTEAFF. The J gene is TRBJ1-1, the V gene TRBV5-5; D perhaps matches TRBD1 (6 bases). The CDR3 runs 15 residues. The germline V and J ends were trimmed by 4 bases and 0 bases, with 13 bases remaining between them. Germline V gene data show CDR1 as SGHKS and CDR2 as YYEKEE (reference sequence).

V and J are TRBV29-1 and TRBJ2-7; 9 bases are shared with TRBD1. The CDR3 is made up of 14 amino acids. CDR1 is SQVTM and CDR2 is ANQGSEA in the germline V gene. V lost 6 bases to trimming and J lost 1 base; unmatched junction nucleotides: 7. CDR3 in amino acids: CSVTQGARSYEQYF. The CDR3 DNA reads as TGCAGCGTAACACAGGGGGCTAGGTCCTACGAGCAGTACTTC.

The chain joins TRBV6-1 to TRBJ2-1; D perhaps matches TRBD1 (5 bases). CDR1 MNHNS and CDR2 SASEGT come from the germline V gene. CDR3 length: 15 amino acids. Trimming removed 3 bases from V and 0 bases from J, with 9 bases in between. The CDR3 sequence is CASSDGARSYNEQFF. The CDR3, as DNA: TGTGCCAGCAGTGATGGGGCCCGCTCCTACAATGAGCAGTTCTTC.

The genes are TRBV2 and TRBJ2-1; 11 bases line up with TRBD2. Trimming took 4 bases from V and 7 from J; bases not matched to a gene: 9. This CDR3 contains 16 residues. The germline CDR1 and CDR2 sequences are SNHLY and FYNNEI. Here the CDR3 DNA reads TGTGCCAGCAGTGCGCGACTAGCGGGACCGTGGAATGAGCAGTTCTTC. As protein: CASSARLAGPWNEQFF.

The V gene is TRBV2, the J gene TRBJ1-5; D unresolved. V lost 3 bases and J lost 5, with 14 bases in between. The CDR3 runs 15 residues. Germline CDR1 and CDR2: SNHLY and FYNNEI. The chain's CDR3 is CASSDLQAGYQPQHF. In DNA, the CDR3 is TGTGCCAGCAGTGACCTCCAAGCAGGCTATCAGCCCCAGCATTTT.

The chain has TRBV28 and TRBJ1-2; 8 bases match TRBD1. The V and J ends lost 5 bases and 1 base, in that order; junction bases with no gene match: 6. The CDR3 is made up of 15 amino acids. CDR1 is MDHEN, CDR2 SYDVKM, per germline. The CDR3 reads CASSGTGGDNYGYTF. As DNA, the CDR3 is TGTGCCAGCAGTGGGACAGGCGGGGATAACTATGGCTACACCTTC.

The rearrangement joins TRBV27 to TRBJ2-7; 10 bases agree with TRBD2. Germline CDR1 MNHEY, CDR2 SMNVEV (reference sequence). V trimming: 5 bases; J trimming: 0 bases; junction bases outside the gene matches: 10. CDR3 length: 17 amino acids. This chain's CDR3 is CASSPEGAGGNSYEQYF. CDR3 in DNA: TGTGCCAGCAGTCCCGAGGGAGCGGGAGGGAACTCCTACGAGCAGTACTTC.

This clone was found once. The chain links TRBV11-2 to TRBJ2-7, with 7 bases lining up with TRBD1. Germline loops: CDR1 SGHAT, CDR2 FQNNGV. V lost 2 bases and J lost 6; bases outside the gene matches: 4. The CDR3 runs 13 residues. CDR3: CASSLMTGPEQYF. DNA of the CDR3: TGTGCCAGCAGCTTAATGACAGGGCCCGAGCAGTACTTC.

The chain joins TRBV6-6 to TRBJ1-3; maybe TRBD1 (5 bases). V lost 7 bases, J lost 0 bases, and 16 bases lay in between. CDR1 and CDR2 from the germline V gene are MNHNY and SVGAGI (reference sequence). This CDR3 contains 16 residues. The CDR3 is CASKGLGPGSGNTIYF. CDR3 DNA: TGTGCCAGCAAGGGCTTGGGGCCCGGCTCTGGAAACACCATATATTTT.

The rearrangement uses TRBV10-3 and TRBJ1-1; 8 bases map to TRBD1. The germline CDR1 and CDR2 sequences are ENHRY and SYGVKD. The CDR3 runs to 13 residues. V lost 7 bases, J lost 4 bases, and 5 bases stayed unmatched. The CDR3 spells CAITDRGGTEAFF. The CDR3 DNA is TGTGCCATCACCGACAGGGGTGGCACTGAAGCTTTCTTT.

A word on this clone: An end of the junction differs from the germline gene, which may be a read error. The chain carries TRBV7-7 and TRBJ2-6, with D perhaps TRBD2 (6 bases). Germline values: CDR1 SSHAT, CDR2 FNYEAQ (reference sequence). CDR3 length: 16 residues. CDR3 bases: TGTGCTAGCAGCTTATTTTCGGGGGTTGGGGCCAACGTCCTGACTTTC. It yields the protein CASSLFSGVGANVLTF. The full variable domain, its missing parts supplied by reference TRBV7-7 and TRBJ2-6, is GAGVSQSPRYKVTKRGQDVTLRCDPISSHATLYWYQQALGQGPEFLTYFNYEAQPDKSGLPSDRFSAERPEGSISTLTIQRTEQRDSAMYRCASSLFSGVGANVLTFGAGSRLTVL.

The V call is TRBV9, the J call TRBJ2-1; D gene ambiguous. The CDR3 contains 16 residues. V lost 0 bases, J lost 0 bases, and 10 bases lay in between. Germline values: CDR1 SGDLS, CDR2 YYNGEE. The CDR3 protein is CASSVGGWSSYNEQFF. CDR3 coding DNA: TGTGCCAGCAGCGTAGGAGGCTGGAGCTCCTACAATGAGCAGTTCTTC. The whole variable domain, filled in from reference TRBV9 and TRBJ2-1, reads DSGVTQTPKHLITATGQRVTLRCSPRSGDLSVYWYQQSLDQGLQFLIQYYNGEERAKGNILERFSAQQFPDLHSELNLSSLELGDSALYFCASSVGGWSSYNEQFFGPGTRLTVL.